The table lists the clone carrying this TCR beta chain with a few counts. The entry originates in a study of T cells in Graves' hyperthyroidism and ophthalmopathy. RNA transcripts gave rise to amplified TCR beta CDR3 regions. HTBI primers were used for first-round RT-PCR of the TCR CDR3. Using its own MiXCR run on the multiplex PCR reads, TCRdb lists one record per CDR3 protein. The sample records roughly 570,000 distinct CDR3 sequences, under 60% being singletons. Sequenced sample: peripheral blood or thyroid tissue (not recorded which). The source of this sequence is a woman under 30 with Graves' hyperthyroidism.

The CDR3 reads CASSLEGTSTTEAFF. CDR3 bases: TGCGCCAGCAGCTTGGAGGGGACCTCAACGACTGAAGCTTTCTTT. The chain recombines TRBV5-1 with TRBJ1-1; the D gene is possibly TRBD1 (5 bases). The CDR3 totals 15 residues. Looked up from germline, CDR1 is SGHRS and CDR2 is YFSETQ. Trimming shortened V by 0 bases and J by 5 bases, and 14 bases separated the two germline ends. Full variable domain (rest looked up from reference TRBV5-1 and TRBJ1-1): KAGVTQTPRYLIKTRGQQVTLSCSPISGHRSVSWYQQTPGQGLQFLFEYFSETQRNKGNFPGRFSGRQFSNSRSEMNVSTLELGDSALYLCASSLEGTSTTEAFFGQGTRLTVV.